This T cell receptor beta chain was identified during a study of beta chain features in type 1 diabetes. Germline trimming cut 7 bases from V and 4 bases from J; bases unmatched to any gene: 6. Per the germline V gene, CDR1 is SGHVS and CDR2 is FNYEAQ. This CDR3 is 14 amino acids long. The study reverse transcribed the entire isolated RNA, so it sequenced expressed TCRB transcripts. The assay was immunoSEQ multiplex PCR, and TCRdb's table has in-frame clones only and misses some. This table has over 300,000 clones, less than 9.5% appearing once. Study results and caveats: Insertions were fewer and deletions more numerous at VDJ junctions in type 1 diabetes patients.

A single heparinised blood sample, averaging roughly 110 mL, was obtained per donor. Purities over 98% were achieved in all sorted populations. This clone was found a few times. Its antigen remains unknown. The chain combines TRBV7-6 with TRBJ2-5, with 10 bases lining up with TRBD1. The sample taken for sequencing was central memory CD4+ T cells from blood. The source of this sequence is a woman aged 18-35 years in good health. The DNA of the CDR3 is TGTGCCAGCACCACGACAGGGGGCGTAGAGACCCAGTACTTC. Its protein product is CASTTTGGVETQYF.